The TCR beta chain under discussion was sequenced for a study of T-cell memory formation after mild COVID-19. It was 5'RACE with constant-segment primers that produced the TCR alpha and TCR beta cDNA libraries, which carried sample barcodes and UMIs. TCRdb reprocessed the 5' RACE reads via MiXCR and lists one record per CDR3 protein. The table shows over 500,000 distinct CDR3 sequences, with around 16% occurring only once. This clonotype has just a few counts. V was pared by 4 bases and J by 5 bases, with 4 bases of the junction left unmatched. CDR1 SGHVS and CDR2 FQNEAQ come from the germline V gene. CDR3 length: 14 amino acids.

This chain uses TRBV7-8 with TRBJ2-5; 10 positions agree with TRBD2. The origin of this receptor is an adult woman who had mild COVID-19 (a few samples of this study predate the infection). Cell type and time point are not known. Sequences were obtained from PBMCs or a T cell subset sorted from them (not recorded which). DNA for the CDR3: TGTGCCAGCAGCTCTAGCGGGAGTCGGGAGACCCAGTACTTC. Amino acids: CASSSSGSRETQYF.